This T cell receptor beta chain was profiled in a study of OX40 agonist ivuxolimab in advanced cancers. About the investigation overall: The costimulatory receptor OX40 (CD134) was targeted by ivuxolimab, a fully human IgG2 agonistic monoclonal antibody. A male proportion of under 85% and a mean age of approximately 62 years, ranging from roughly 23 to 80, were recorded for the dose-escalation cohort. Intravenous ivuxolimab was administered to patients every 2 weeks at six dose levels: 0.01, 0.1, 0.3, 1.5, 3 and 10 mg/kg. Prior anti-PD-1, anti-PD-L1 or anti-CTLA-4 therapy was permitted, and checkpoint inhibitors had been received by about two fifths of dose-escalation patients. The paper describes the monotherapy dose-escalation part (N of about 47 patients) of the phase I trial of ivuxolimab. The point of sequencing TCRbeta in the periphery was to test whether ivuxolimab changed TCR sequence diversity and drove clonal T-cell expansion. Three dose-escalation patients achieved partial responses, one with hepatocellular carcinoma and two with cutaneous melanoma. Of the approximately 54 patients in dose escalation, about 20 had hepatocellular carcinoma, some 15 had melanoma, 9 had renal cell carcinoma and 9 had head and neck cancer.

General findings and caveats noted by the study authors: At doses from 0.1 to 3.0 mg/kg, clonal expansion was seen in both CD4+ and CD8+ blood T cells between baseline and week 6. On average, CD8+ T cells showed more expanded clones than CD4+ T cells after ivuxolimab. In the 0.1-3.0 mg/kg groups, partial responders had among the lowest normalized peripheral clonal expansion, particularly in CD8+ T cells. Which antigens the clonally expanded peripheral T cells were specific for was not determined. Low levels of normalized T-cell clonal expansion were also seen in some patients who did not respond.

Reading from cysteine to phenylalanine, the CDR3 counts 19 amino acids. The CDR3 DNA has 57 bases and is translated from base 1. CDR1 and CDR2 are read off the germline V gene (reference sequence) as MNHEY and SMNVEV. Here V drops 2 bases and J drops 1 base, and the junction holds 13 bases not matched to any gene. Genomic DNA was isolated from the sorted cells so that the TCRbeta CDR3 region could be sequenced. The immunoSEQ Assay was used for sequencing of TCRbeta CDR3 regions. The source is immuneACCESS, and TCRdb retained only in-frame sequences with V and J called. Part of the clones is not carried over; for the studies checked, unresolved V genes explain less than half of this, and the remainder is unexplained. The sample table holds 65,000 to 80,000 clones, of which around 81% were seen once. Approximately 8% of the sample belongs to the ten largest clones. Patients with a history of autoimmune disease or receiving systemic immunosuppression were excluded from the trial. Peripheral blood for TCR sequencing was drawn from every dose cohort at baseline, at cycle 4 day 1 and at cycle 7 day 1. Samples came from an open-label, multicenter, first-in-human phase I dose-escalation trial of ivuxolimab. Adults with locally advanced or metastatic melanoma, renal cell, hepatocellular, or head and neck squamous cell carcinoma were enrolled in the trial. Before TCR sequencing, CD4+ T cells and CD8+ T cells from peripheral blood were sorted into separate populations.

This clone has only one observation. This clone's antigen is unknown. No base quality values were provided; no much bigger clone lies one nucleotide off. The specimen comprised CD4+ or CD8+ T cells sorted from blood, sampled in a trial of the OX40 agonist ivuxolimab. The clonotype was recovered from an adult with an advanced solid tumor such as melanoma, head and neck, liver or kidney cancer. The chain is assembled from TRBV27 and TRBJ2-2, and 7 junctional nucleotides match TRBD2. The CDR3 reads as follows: CASSLGRISGRKNTGELFF. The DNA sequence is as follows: TGTGCCAGCAGTTTAGGGAGGATTAGCGGGCGAAAGAACACCGGGGAGCTGTTTTTT.